Presented here are 29 T cell receptor beta chains from one specimen sequenced in a study of blood T cell repertoires in COVID-19 (dated by TCRdb to the early 2020s). Receptor amplification or capture employed the immunoSEQ multiplex PCR assay. TCRdb stores this immuneACCESS table with in-frame sequences only. Part of the clones is absent; in the studies checked, under half of the shortfall reflects unresolved V genes, and no reason is known for the rest. A total of 65,000 to 70,000 clones appear in this sample, under 85% of them only once. The ten largest make up 16% of the sample. Sequences were obtained from peripheral blood. These receptors all come from a man aged 60 to 75 with acute or convalescent COVID-19.

This clone was counted once. DNA of the CDR3: TGTGCCAGCAGCCTACCGGGACAGTTTTATTCACCCCTCCACTTT. This codes for CASSLPGQFYSPLHF. The chain recombines TRBV3-1 (or the pseudogene TRBV3-2) with TRBJ1-6; 7 nucleotides agree with TRBD1. This CDR3 is 15 amino acids long. The V gene end was trimmed by 4 bases and the J gene end by 8 bases; junction bases not matched to a gene: 8. Germline CDR1 reads LGHDT; CDR2 reads YNNKEL (reference sequence).

The chain employs TRBV5-1 and TRBJ1-2; TRBD1 matches 11 bases. Germline CDR1 reads SGHRS; CDR2 reads YFSETQ. The CDR3 is made up of 17 amino acids. The trim removed 0 bases at V and 2 bases at J, leaving 6 bases unmatched. CDR3 loop: CASSLAGTGGPNYGYTF. In DNA form, the CDR3 reads TGCGCCAGCAGCTTGGCCGGGACAGGGGGACCCAACTATGGCTACACCTTC.

The chain has TRBV7-8 and TRBJ1-4, with D possibly matching TRBD1 (6 bases). Trimming removed 0 bases from V and 8 bases from J, with 25 bases in between. This CDR3 has 19 amino acids. Germline CDR1 SGHVS, CDR2 FQNEAQ. The CDR3 is CASSLAYRDKVPVGEKLFF. The CDR3, as DNA: TGTGCCAGCAGCTTAGCATACCGGGACAAGGTGCCCGTTGGGGAAAAACTGTTTTTT. Together with reference TRBV7-8 and TRBJ1-4, the CDR3 gives the full variable domain: GAGVSQSPRYKVAKRGQDVALRCDPISGHVSLFWYQQALGQGPEFLTYFQNEAQLDKSGLPSDRFFAERPEGSVSTLKIQRTQQEDSAVYLCASSLAYRDKVPVGEKLFFGSGTQLSVL.

This clone has a handful of counts. The CDR3 DNA follows: TGTGCCAGCAGCCATAGTGACAGCTACGAGCAGTACTTC. Encoded protein: CASSHSDSYEQYF. This chain joins TRBV5-8 and TRBJ2-7, with D possibly being TRBD1 (5 bases). The CDR3 is 13 residues long. CDR1 and CDR2 (germline): SGHTS, YDEGEE. V was shortened by 4 bases and J by 3 bases, with 11 bases between the two germline ends.

The chain combines TRBV7-9 with TRBJ1-5, with 8 bases lining up with TRBD1. J was trimmed by 14 bases and V by 2 bases; bases with no gene match: 5. Germline V gene data show CDR1 as SEHNR and CDR2 as FQNEAQ (reference sequence). The CDR3 covers 12 residues. The CDR3 here is CASSLMQGAEHF. The CDR3 DNA follows: TGTGCCAGCAGCTTAATGCAGGGGGCAGAGCATTTT. The full variable domain, rest sourced from reference TRBV7-9 and TRBJ1-5, is DTGVSQNPRHKITKRGQNVTFRCDPISEHNRLYWYRQTLGQGPEFLTYFQNEAQLEKSRLLSDRFSAERPKGSFSTLEIQRTEQGDSAMYLCASSLMQGAEHFGDGTRLSIL.

The chain links TRBV7-9 to TRBJ1-4, with TRBD1 matching over 9 bases. V dropped 2 bases and J dropped 7; count of bases not matched to a gene: 5. The CDR3 runs to 15 residues. Germline CDR1 and CDR2: SEHNR and FQNEAQ (reference sequence). CDR3 loop: CASSLNRGLGEKLFF. CDR3 coding DNA: TGTGCCAGCAGCTTAAACAGGGGGCTCGGTGAAAAACTGTTTTTT.

This sequence joins TRBV5-1 and TRBJ1-2; D uncertain. Trimming cost V 4 bases and J 3 bases, with 7 bases left between them. This CDR3 contains 12 residues. Germline V gives CDR1 SGHRS, CDR2 YFSETQ. For the CDR3, the DNA is TGCGCCAGCAGCGCGACACACTATGGCTACACCTTC. This codes for CASSATHYGYTF.

The chain combines TRBV5-1 with TRBJ2-5, with 11 positions matching TRBD2. Losses at the gene ends were 0 bases for V and 5 bases for J; bases not matched to a gene: 3. The CDR3 has 15 amino acids. Germline V CDR1 and CDR2: SGHRS, YFSETQ. CDR3 DNA sequence: TGCGCCAGCAGCTTGGGGACTAGCGGGCCGGAGACCCAGTACTTC. Translation: CASSLGTSGPETQYF.

This chain joins TRBV19 and TRBJ1-2, with 8 bases that match TRBD1. V was clipped by 5 bases and J by 7 bases; unmatched bases: 12. The CDR3 totals 15 residues. CDR1 is LNHDA and CDR2 is SQIVND in the germline V gene (reference sequence). The DNA of the CDR3 is TGTGCCAGTAGTCTGCGAAGGACAGGGTCGGGTGGCTACACCTTC. Protein sequence: CASSLRRTGSGGYTF.

V is TRBV12-2 and J is TRBJ2-7; TRBD1, the D gene given by the table, was not confirmed from the DNA. TRBV12-2 is a recognized pseudogene. The CDR3 spans 17 residues. CDR3 protein: CASRLPFPDRTSYEQYF. CDR3 coding DNA: TGTGCAAGTCGCCTACCATTTCCGGACAGGACGTCCTACGAGCAGTACTTC.

The chain recombines TRBV5-1 with TRBJ2-3; D is possibly TRBD2 (5 bases). Germline CDR1 SGHRS, CDR2 YFSETQ. The CDR3 length is 15 residues. The V end was cut by 6 bases, the J end by 0 bases, with 14 bases between. CDR3 region: CASTRAGTSTDTQYF. The CDR3 nucleotides are TGCGCCAGCACGCGTGCGGGTACTAGCACAGATACGCAGTATTTT.

This chain connects TRBV7-8 to TRBJ2-7; D call uncertain. With 1 base removed from V and 7 bases from J, the gap between germline ends came to 14 bases. CDR1 SGHVS and CDR2 FQNEAQ come from the germline V gene. CDR3 size: 14 residues. The CDR3 loop reads CASSLEALVGEQYF. CDR3 nucleotide sequence: TGTGCCAGCAGCTTAGAAGCGCTCGTTGGGGAGCAGTACTTC.

This clone was seen a handful of times. J is TRBJ2-7 and V is TRBV4-3; D might be TRBD1 (6 bases). Germline CDR1 and CDR2: LGHNA and YSLEER. V was cut by 0 bases and J by 2 bases, with 8 bases left in between. CDR3 length: 14 residues. The DNA for the CDR3 is TGCGCCAGCAGCCAAGAAGGGGGTACCTACGAGCAGTACTTC. Translated: CASSQEGGTYEQYF.

The genes are TRBV25-1 and TRBJ1-4, with D perhaps matching TRBD1 (5 bases). The V end lost 10 bases, the J end lost 7 bases, and 16 bases lay between the germline ends. Germline values: CDR1 MGHDK, CDR2 SYGVNS. The CDR3 extends over 13 amino acids. CDR3 in DNA: TGTGCCACCCGGACTACAGGAGGTGAAAAACTGTTTTTT. Encoded protein: CATRTTGGEKLFF.

The rearrangement links TRBV7-6 to TRBJ2-7; TRBD1 agrees at 7 bases. The length of the CDR3 is 15 residues. In germline, CDR1 is SGHVS, CDR2 FNYEAQ. V dropped 1 base and J dropped 4; count of bases not matched to a gene: 7. The CDR3: CASSLGQGLLYEQYF. The CDR3 nucleotides read TGTGCCAGCAGCTTAGGACAGGGCCTTTTGTACGAGCAGTACTTC.

The rearrangement links TRBV12-3 or TRBV12-4 to TRBJ1-5; D gene ambiguous. The length of the CDR3 is 13 residues. Trimming pared 7 bases from V and 4 bases from J, leaving 11 bases between. The CDR3 here is CASTRDGNQPQHF. CDR3 coding DNA: TGTGCCAGCACCCGAGACGGGAATCAGCCCCAGCATTTT.

The chain combines TRBV19 with TRBJ2-5; 9 bases align to TRBD1. Unmatched junction bases numbered 7, after V lost 4 bases and J lost 1 base. The CDR3 sequence is 16 residues long. The germline V gene encodes CDR1 LNHDA and CDR2 SQIVND (reference sequence). The CDR3 region has the DNA TGTGCCAGTAGTAGGGACAGGGCTCTCCTCCAAGAGACCCAGTACTTC. Encoded protein: CASSRDRALLQETQYF. The full variable domain, rest sourced from reference TRBV19 and TRBJ2-5, is DGGITQSPKYLFRKEGQNVTLSCEQNLNHDAMYWYRQDPGQGLRLIYYSQIVNDFQKGDIAEGYSVSREKKESFPLTVTSAQKNPTAFYLCASSRDRALLQETQYFGPGTRLLVL.

The rearrangement joins TRBV9 to TRBJ2-1; a possible D gene is TRBD2 (6 bases). Per germline, CDR1 SGDLS and CDR2 YYNGEE. This CDR3 is 15 amino acids long. The germline V and J ends were trimmed by 2 bases and 3 bases, with 12 bases remaining between them. The CDR3 loop reads CASSVRDSFYNEQFF. In DNA form, the CDR3 reads TGTGCCAGCAGCGTCCGGGACTCCTTCTACAATGAGCAGTTCTTC.

The genes are TRBV3-1 (or the pseudogene TRBV3-2) and TRBJ1-6; possibly TRBD1 for D (5 bases). Trimming shortened V by 2 bases and J by 9 bases, and 11 bases separated the two germline ends. The CDR3 is 14 amino acids. Germline-derived CDR1 and CDR2 are LGHDT and YNNKEL (reference sequence). The CDR3 region is CASSQPGGGSPLHF. DNA of the CDR3: TGTGCCAGCAGCCAACCCGGCGGGGGTTCACCCCTCCACTTT.

The CDR3 reads CASSLDTGYTEAFF. The CDR3, as DNA: TGCGCCAGCAGCTTGGATACGGGGTACACTGAAGCTTTCTTT. This sequence joins TRBV5-1 and TRBJ1-1; no definite D call. From germline, CDR1 is SGHRS and CDR2 YFSETQ. The CDR3 runs to 14 residues. Trimming removed 0 bases from V and 3 bases from J, with 9 bases in between.

The V call is TRBV6-2 or TRBV6-3, the J call TRBJ2-1; 12 nucleotides match TRBD2. The germline CDR1 and CDR2 sequences are MNHEY and SVGEGT. CDR3 size: 17 residues. The junction had 11 bases not matched to a gene; V was cut back by 3 bases and J by 8 bases. Here the CDR3 DNA reads TGTGCCAGCAGTTATTCCCCCCTAGCGGGGGGGATCGATGAGCAGTTCTTC. Residues: CASSYSPLAGGIDEQFF.

J is TRBJ1-1 and V is TRBV7-2, with unresolved D. Per the germline V gene, CDR1 is SGHTA and CDR2 is FQGNSA. V dropped 6 bases and J dropped 1 base, with 15 bases sitting between them. The CDR3 covers 15 residues. The CDR3: CASRVSSGWNTEAFF. The DNA for the CDR3 is TGTGCCAGCAGGGTTTCGTCGGGGTGGAACACTGAAGCTTTCTTT.

The chain employs TRBV27 and TRBJ1-3; the D is unclear. V shed 3 bases and J shed 2 bases, with 11 bases lying between them. The CDR3 extends over 15 amino acids. In germline, CDR1 is MNHEY, CDR2 SMNVEV (reference sequence). As DNA, the CDR3 is TGTGCCAGCAGTTTTGGGCCCTCGCCTGGAAACACCATATATTTT. As protein: CASSFGPSPGNTIYF.

CDR3: CASSKGPATTYEQYF. CDR3 in DNA: TGTGCCAGTAGTAAGGGGCCAGCGACCACCTACGAGCAGTACTTC. This rearrangement joins TRBV19 to TRBJ2-7, with D perhaps matching TRBD1 (5 bases). With 4 bases removed from V and 2 bases from J, the gap between germline ends came to 15 bases. The germline V gene has CDR1 LNHDA and CDR2 SQIVND (reference sequence). This CDR3 region has 15 residues. Full variable domain (missing parts from reference TRBV19 and TRBJ2-7): DGGITQSPKYLFRKEGQNVTLSCEQNLNHDAMYWYRQDPGQGLRLIYYSQIVNDFQKGDIAEGYSVSREKKESFPLTVTSAQKNPTAFYLCASSKGPATTYEQYFGPGTRLTVT.

The rearrangement links TRBV18 to TRBJ1-3; D gene unclear. The germline V and J ends were trimmed by 6 bases and 1 base, with 10 bases remaining between them. CDR3 size: 14 residues. CDR1 KGHSH and CDR2 LQKENI come from the germline V gene. CDR3 DNA: TGTGCCAGCTCGCCTGAGGGATCTGGAAACACCATATATTTT. Amino acids: CASSPEGSGNTIYF.

This clone was recorded once. The rearrangement links TRBV5-1 to TRBJ1-3; no clear D gene. Deletions cut 1 base from V and 2 bases from J, with 7 bases between. CDR3 size: 14 residues. CDR1 and CDR2 (germline): SGHRS, YFSETQ. The CDR3: CASSLSLTGNTIYF. The CDR3 region has the DNA TGCGCCAGCAGCTTGAGCCTGACTGGAAACACCATATATTTT.

This clone showed up just a few times. V and J are TRBV18 and TRBJ2-7; unclear D gene. Trimming took 3 bases from V and 3 from J, leaving 12 bases between them. The CDR3 loop spans 14 amino acids. CDR1 is KGHSH and CDR2 is LQKENI in the germline V gene. CDR3 protein: CASSPAQRNYEQYF. CDR3 in DNA: TGTGCCAGCTCACCGGCACAGAGAAACTACGAGCAGTACTTC.

This chain joins TRBV7-2 and TRBJ1-2, with TRBD1 as a possible D gene (5 bases). This CDR3 comprises 11 residues. V dropped 5 bases and J dropped 13 bases, with 14 bases sitting between them. Per the germline V gene, CDR1 is SGHTA and CDR2 is FQGNSA. The CDR3 reads CASSHPGEGTF. The CDR3 DNA reads TGTGCCAGCAGCCACCCGGGGGAGGGCACCTTC.

This clone showed up just once. The V call is TRBV7-2, the J call TRBJ2-7; D not certain. V was clipped by 5 bases and J by 0 bases, with 14 bases between them. The CDR3 loop spans 15 amino acids. Germline CDR1 SGHTA, CDR2 FQGNSA. CDR3 loop: CASSLIQTDSYEQYF. The CDR3 DNA reads as TGTGCCAGCAGCCTTATACAGACGGACTCCTACGAGCAGTACTTC.